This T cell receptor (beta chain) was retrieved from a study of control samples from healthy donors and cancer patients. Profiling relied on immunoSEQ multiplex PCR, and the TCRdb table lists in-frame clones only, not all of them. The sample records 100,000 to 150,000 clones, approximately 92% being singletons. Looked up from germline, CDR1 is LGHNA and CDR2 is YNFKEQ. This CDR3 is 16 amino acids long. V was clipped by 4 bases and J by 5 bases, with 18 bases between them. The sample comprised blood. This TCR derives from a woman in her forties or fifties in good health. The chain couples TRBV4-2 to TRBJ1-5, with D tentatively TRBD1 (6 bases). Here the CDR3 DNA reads TGTGCCAGCAGCCCTGAAAGGGGGGGAGGGTATCAGCCCCAGCATTTT. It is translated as CASSPERGGGYQPQHF.